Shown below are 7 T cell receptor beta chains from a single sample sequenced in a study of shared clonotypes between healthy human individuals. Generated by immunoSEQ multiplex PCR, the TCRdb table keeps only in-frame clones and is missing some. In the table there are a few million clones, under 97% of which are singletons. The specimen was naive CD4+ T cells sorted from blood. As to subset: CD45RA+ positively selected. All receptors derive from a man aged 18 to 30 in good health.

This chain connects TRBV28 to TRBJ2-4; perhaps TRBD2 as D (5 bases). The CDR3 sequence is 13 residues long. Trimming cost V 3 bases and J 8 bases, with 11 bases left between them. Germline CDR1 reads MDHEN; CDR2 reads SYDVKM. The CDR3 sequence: CASSFTPRDIQYF. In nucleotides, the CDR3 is TGTGCCAGCAGTTTCACCCCGAGGGACATTCAGTACTTC. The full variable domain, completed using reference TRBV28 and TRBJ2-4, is DVKVTQSSRYLVKRTGEKVFLECVQDMDHENMFWYRQDPGLGLRLIYFSYDVKMKEKGDIPEGYSVSREKKERFSLILESASTNQTSMYLCASSFTPRDIQYFGAGTRLSVL.

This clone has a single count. The CDR3 protein is CASSLHRSRGQPQHF. The DNA of the CDR3 is TGCGCCAGCAGCCTTCACCGAAGCCGGGGTCAGCCCCAGCATTTT. This rearrangement joins TRBV4-3 to TRBJ1-5; D is uncertain. The CDR3 has 15 residues. Germline-derived CDR1 and CDR2 are LGHNA and YSLEER. V shed 4 bases and J shed 6 bases, with 16 bases lying between them.

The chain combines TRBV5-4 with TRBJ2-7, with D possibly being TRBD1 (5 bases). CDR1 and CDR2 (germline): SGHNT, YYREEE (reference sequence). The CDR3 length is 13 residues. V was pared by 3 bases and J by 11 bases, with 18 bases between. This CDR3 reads CASSSTGAGNKYF. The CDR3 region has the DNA TGTGCCAGCAGCTCCACTGGGGCAGGAAATAAGTACTTC.

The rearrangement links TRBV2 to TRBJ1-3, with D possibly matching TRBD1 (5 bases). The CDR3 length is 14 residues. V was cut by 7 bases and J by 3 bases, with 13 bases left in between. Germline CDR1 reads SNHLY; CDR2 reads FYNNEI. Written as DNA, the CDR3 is TGTGCCAGCAATTCGGGGGGAGGTGGAAACACCATATATTTT. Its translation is CASNSGGGGNTIYF.

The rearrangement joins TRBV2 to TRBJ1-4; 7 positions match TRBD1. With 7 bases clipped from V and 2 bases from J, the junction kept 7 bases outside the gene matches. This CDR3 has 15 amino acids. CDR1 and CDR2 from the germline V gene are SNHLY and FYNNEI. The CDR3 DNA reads TGTGCCAGCATTAACGACAGGGTCACTAATGAAAAACTGTTTTTT. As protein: CASINDRVTNEKLFF.

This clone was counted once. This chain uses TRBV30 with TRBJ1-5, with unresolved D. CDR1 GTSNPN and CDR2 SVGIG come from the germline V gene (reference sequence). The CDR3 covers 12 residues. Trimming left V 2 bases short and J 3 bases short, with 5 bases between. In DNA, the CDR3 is TGTGCCTGGAGTCACCCCAATCAGCCCCAGCATTTT. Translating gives CAWSHPNQPQHF.

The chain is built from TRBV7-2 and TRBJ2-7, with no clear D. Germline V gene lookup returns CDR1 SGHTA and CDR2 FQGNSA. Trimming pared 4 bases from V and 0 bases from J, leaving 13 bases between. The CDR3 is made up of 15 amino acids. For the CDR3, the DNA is TGTGCCAGCAGCTCTCAGCCGGGCATCTCCTACGAGCAGTACTTC. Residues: CASSSQPGISYEQYF.